This entry features one TCR beta chain sequence. The CDR3 has 13 amino acids. V lost 5 bases and J 2 bases, leaving 9 bases between the germline ends. A sample-barcoded 5' primer and a J-beta primer mix were used in a second PCR of about 7 to 12 cycles. Each CDR3 protein is one row after TCRdb ran MiXCR on the 5' RACE reads. The sample has 1.5 million to 2 million distinct CDR3 sequences; around 40% are singletons. This sample was taken from a study of blood T cells in healthy people across ages. The sequencing input was blood. V and J are TRBV12-3 or TRBV12-4 and TRBJ1-1; no clear D gene. This TCR was recovered from a human donor in good health. CDR3 protein: CASSQSANTEAFF. CDR3 DNA sequence: TGTGCCAGCAGTCAAAGTGCAAACACTGAAGCTTTCTTT.